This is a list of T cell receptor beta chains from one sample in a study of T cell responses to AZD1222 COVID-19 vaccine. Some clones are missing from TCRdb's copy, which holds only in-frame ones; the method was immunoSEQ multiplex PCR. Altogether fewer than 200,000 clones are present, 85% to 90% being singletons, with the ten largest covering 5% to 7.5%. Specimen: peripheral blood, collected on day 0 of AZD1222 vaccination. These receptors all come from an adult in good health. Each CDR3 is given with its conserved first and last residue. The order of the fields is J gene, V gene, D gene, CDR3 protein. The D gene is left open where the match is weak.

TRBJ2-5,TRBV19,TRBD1,CASSIVGQLEETQYF
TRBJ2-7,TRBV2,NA,CACGDPAYEQYF
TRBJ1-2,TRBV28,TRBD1,CASTRAGTGIFYGYTF
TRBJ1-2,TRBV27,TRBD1,CASSWTGGRYGYTF
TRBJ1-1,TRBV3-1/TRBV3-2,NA,CASSHMTVNTEAFF
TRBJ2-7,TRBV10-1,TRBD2,CASSESASGGNEQYF
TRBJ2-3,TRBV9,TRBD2,CASSGRTSGGDTQYF
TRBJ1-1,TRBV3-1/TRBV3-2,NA,CASSHSGYNTEAFF
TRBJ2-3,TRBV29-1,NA,CSVSNEDTQYF
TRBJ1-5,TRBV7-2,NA,CASSLWDIDNQPQHF
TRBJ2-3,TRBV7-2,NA,CASSLVAGSTDTQYF
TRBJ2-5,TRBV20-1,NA,CSANRGETQYF
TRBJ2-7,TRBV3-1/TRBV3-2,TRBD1,CASSPGQGEYEQYF
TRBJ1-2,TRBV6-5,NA,CASTKDGGFYGYTF
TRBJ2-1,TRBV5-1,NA,CASSLEGARSYNEQFF
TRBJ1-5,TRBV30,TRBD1,CAWSWTGVYNQPQHF
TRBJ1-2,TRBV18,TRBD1,CASSPRTEVGQVGSGYTF
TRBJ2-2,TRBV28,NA,CASSPRARRDGELFF
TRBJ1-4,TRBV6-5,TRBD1,CASSYQGQGSEKLFF
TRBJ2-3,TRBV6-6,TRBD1,CASKIPGGGDTQYF
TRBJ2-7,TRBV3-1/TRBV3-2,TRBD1,CASSQADRAYEQYF
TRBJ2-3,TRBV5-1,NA,CASSHGGLAVDTQYF
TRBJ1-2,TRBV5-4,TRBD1,CASSWGTAGGYTF
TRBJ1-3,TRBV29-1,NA,CSVEDGSGNTIYF
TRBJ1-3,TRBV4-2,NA,CASSQVSGRAGGERRNTIYF
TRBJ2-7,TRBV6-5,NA,CASSSPYEQYF
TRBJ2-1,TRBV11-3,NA,CASSRTGPTYNEQFF
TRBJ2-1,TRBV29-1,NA,CSVSVITGTRAINEQFF
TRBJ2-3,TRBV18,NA,CASSLAPRGGPDTQYF
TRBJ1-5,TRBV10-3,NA,CAIKEGLDQPQHF
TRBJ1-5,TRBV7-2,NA,CASSLEGIPNQPQHF
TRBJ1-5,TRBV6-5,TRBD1,CASRRTGPNQPQHF
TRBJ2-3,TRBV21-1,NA,CASSKAGRERLYF
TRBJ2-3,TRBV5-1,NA,CASSLAGDTQYF
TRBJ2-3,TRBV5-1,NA,CASSFGGLSTDTQYF
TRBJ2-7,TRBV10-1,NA,CASNPGRGGYF
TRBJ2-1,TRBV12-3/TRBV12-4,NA,CASTPGLANEQFF
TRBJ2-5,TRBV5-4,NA,CASSPYDRVQTQYF
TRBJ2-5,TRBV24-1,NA,CATSDPGSAETQYF
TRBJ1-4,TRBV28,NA,CASSPMRTGTLKREKLFF
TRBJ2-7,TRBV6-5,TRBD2,CASSYGGLAGAYEQYF
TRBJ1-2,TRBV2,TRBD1,CASSGDSLPGYTF
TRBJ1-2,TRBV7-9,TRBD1,CASSLDVTGVYGYTF